These T cell receptor beta chains were read from a single sample in a study of OX40 agonist ivuxolimab in advanced cancers. The data were produced by immunoSEQ multiplex PCR, yet TCRdb's version contains in-frame clones alone and is incomplete. The sample consists of some 100,000 clones, about 90% of them appearing once. The sample consisted of CD4+ or CD8+ T cells sorted from blood, taken in a trial of the OX40 agonist ivuxolimab. The receptors were sampled from an adult with an advanced solid tumor such as melanoma, head and neck, liver or kidney cancer. CDR3s include the opening cysteine and the closing phenylalanine or tryptophan. Each record gives: D gene, V gene, J gene, clone size, CDR3 protein, CDR3 DNA. D genes are given only for firm matches. Some rows mark clone size as missing; the rest say once, few, many or name a class of expanded clone.

>TRBD1|TRBV5-8|TRBJ1-2|.
CASSYDRAVYGYTF
TGTGCCAGCAGTTACGACAGGGCGGTCTATGGCTACACCTTC
>TRBD2|TRBV5-3|TRBJ2-3|.
CASSLPGGSTQYF
TGTGCCAGCAGCTTACCGGGAGGAAGTACACAGTATTTT
>.|TRBV6-1|TRBJ2-7|few
CASSVARGAAYEQYF
TGTGCCAGCAGTGTTGCTCGGGGGGCCGCCTACGAGCAGTACTTC
>TRBD2|TRBV7-2|TRBJ2-7|.
CASSPRLAAARYEQYF
TGTGCCAGCAGCCCGCGACTAGCGGCGGCTCGGTACGAGCAGTACTTC
>.|TRBV7-2|TRBJ1-5|.
CASSPRGNILNNQPQHF
TGTGCCAGCAGCCCGAGGGGAAACATACTTAACAATCAGCCCCAGCATTTT
>TRBD1|TRBV6-5|TRBJ2-7|.
CASRGITGTGREQYF
TGTGCCAGCAGAGGTATCACCGGGACAGGGAGGGAGCAGTACTTC
>.|TRBV7-8|TRBJ1-4|.
CASSLTRGEGVSEKLFF
TGTGCCAGCAGCCTTACTCGCGGAGAGGGGGTCAGTGAAAAACTGTTTTTT
>TRBD1|TRBV4-3|TRBJ1-6|.
CASSEGTGERNSPLHF
TGCGCCAGCAGCGAGGGTACAGGGGAGAGAAATTCACCCCTCCACTTT
>.|TRBV19|TRBJ2-4|few
CASSFVASKNIQYF
TGTGCCAGTAGTTTCGTGGCTTCCAAAAACATTCAGTACTTC
>.|TRBV6-1|TRBJ1-5|.
CASSDRGVSASKGQPQHF
TGTGCCAGCAGTGACAGAGGGGTCAGTGCCTCGAAGGGTCAGCCCCAGCATTTT
>.|TRBV5-4|TRBJ1-1|.
CASSTGPRENEAFF
TGTGCCAGCAGCACGGGACCCCGAGAGAATGAAGCTTTCTTT
>TRBD2|TRBV15|TRBJ2-7|.
CATSRDLGVAGSYEQYF
TGTGCCACCAGCAGAGACTTAGGAGTAGCGGGGTCCTACGAGCAGTACTTC
>TRBD1|TRBV18|TRBJ1-2|.
CASSPPNRDSHSPNYGYTF
TGTGCCAGCTCACCACCTAACCGGGACAGCCACTCTCCTAACTATGGCTACACCTTC
>.|TRBV7-6|TRBJ2-5|few
CASSLVPETQYF
TGTGCCAGCAGCTTAGTGCCAGAGACCCAGTACTTC
>.|TRBV28|TRBJ1-6|.
CASTNGDSYNSPLHF
TGTGCCAGCACCAACGGGGACTCCTATAATTCACCCCTCCACTTT
>TRBD1|TRBV7-8|TRBJ2-7|.
CASSSGTGAYEQYF
TGTGCCAGCAGCTCCGGGACAGGGGCCTACGAGCAGTACTTC
>.|TRBV18|TRBJ2-7|.
CASSPSGMSGEQYF
TGTGCCAGCTCACCCTCGGGGATGAGCGGCGAGCAGTACTTC
>.|TRBV5-6|TRBJ1-2|once
CASSRELTNYGYTF
TGTGCCAGCAGCCGGGAGCTCACTAACTATGGCTACACCTTC
>.|TRBV11-2|TRBJ2-1|.
CASSSNPGLDREQFF
TGTGCCAGCAGCTCTAACCCTGGGCTGGATCGGGAGCAGTTCTTC
>.|TRBV19|TRBJ1-2|once
CASSGTGTGYTF
TGTGCCAGTAGTGGGACGGGGACAGGCTACACCTTC
>TRBD1|TRBV11-2|TRBJ2-6|.
CASRKTGVSGANVLTF
TGTGCCAGCAGGAAGACAGGGGTCTCTGGGGCCAACGTCCTGACTTTC
>TRBD1|TRBV4-1|TRBJ2-7|.
CASSQADRGRSDEQYF
TGCGCCAGCAGCCAAGCAGACAGGGGGCGCTCCGACGAGCAGTACTTC
>TRBD1|TRBV5-8|TRBJ2-5|.
CASSLALGSEGQGGRTQYF
TGTGCCAGCAGCTTGGCACTAGGATCGGAGGGACAGGGGGGTCGGACCCAGTACTTC
>.|TRBV5-1|TRBJ2-5|once
CASSAAFPETQYF
TGCGCCAGCAGCGCAGCCTTTCCTGAGACCCAGTACTTC
>TRBD1|TRBV5-1|TRBJ1-4|.
CASSSSPGQLNEKLFF
TGCGCCAGCAGCTCTTCGCCGGGACAGTTAAATGAAAAACTGTTTTTT
>.|TRBV7-9|TRBJ2-5|.
CASSYPLVETQYF
TGTGCCAGCAGCTACCCACTAGTGGAGACCCAGTACTTC
>.|TRBV7-2|TRBJ2-1|.
CASSLDNNNEQFF
TGTGCCAGCAGCCTGGACAATAATAATGAGCAGTTCTTC
>TRBD2|TRBV5-1|TRBJ2-7|.
CASSLVTSGRDPHEQYF
TGCGCCAGCAGCTTGGTTACTAGCGGGAGGGATCCCCACGAGCAGTACTTC
>TRBD2|TRBV18|TRBJ2-7|.
CASSLLPSTSAVTYEQYF
TGTGCCAGCTCACTGCTCCCTTCGACTAGCGCAGTTACCTACGAGCAGTACTTC
>.|TRBV6-5|TRBJ1-4|.
CASSFKEKLFF
TGTGCCAGCAGTTTCAAGGAAAAACTGTTTTTT
>.|TRBV4-2|TRBJ2-1|.
CASSQGWANNEQFF
TGTGCCAGCAGCCAAGGGTGGGCGAACAATGAGCAGTTCTTC
>.|TRBV9|TRBJ2-5|.
CASSASGNQETQYF
TGTGCCAGCAGCGCCTCCGGGAACCAAGAGACCCAGTACTTC
>.|TRBV6-1|TRBJ1-1|once
CASSAGGAMFTAFF
TGTGCCAGCAGTGCCGGGGGGGCAATGTTTACGGCTTTCTTT
>.|TRBV27|TRBJ2-7|once
CASSSRGGAGSPGEQYF
TGTGCCAGCAGTTCCAGGGGGGGGGCGGGGTCCCCGGGAGAGCAGTACTTC